This T cell receptor (beta chain) was observed in a study of blood T cell repertoires in COVID-19. Study-level information: The United States, Italy and Spain were the sources of the acute and convalescent COVID-19 samples. Sample material is recorded as cDNA or gDNA derived from T cells, B-cell-depleted T cells, or PBMCs.

This CDR3 is built from 19 residues. V trimming: 0 bases; J trimming: 0 bases; junction bases outside the gene matches: 3. Germline V gives CDR1 SGHTA, CDR2 FQGNSA. As handled by the study authors: Estimates of nucleated cell counts were drawn from the amplification of reference gene primers. TCRdb's table, derived via immunoSEQ multiplex PCR, lists solely in-frame clones and lacks some. V and J calls and clone size follow that table, whereas D and trimming were derived from the DNA. The sample has around 210,000 clones; roughly nine tenths are singletons. This sequence was found in a woman in her 70s with acute or convalescent COVID-19. The chain recombines TRBV7-2 with TRBJ2-1; 15 nucleotides align to TRBD2. The sample taken for sequencing was peripheral blood. In DNA form, the CDR3 reads TGTGCCAGCAGCTTAGCTGGGACTAGCGGGAGGTACTCCTACAATGAGCAGTTCTTC. Amino acid sequence: CASSLAGTSGRYSYNEQFF.